There are many counts of the clone carrying this TCR beta chain. Its antigen is unknown. Healthy Caucasians, and only they, were the donors. The data were obtained in a study of identical twins. A single record per CDR3 protein comes from TCRdb applying MiXCR to the 5' RACE reads. The table records 310,000 or so distinct CDR3 sequences, 7.5% to 9.5% of them present only once. This CDR3 has 14 residues. J was trimmed by 3 bases and V by 3 bases; bases with no gene match: 4. Germline V lookup: CDR1 KGHSH, CDR2 LQKENI. General study findings and limits: Recombination models fit unrelated individuals' TCR alpha sharing but underestimated twins'. A cross-sectional statistical analysis, not follow-up of the same donors, supported the conclusions. There is a chance that invariant MAIT and iNKT cells partially muddied zero-insertion analyses.

These sequences were also reported in another study, on yellow fever vaccine responses in identical twins.

The rearrangement uses TRBV18 and TRBJ2-7; 8 bases line up with TRBD1. The receptor's source is a woman between 18 and 29 years old in good health. The sequenced material came from CD8+ T cells sorted from blood. Here the CDR3 reads CASSPDRGYYEQYF. The CDR3 region has the DNA TGTGCCAGCTCACCCGACAGGGGTTACTACGAGCAGTACTTC.